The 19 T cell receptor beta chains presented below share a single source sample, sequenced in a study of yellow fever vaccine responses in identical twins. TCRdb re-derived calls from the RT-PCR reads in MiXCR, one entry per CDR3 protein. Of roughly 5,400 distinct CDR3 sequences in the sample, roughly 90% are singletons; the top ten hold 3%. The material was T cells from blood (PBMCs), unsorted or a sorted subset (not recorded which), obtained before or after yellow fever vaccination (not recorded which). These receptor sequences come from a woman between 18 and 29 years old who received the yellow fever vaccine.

In DNA, the CDR3 is TGTGCCAGCAGCCAAAGATCCCCGGCTAGCGGTTCCTACAATGAGCAGTTCTTC. It yields the protein CASSQRSPASGSYNEQFF. The rearrangement uses TRBV4-2 and TRBJ2-1; 7 bases line up with TRBD2. The CDR3 runs 18 residues. CDR1 and CDR2 from the germline V gene are LGHNA and YNFKEQ. J was trimmed by 1 base and V by 2 bases; bases with no gene match: 11.

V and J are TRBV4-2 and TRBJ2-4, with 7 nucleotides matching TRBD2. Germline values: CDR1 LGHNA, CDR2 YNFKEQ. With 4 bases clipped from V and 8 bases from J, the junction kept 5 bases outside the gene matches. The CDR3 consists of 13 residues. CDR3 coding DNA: TGTGCCAGCAGCCCCAGCGGGAAGGACATTCAGTACTTC. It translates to CASSPSGKDIQYF.

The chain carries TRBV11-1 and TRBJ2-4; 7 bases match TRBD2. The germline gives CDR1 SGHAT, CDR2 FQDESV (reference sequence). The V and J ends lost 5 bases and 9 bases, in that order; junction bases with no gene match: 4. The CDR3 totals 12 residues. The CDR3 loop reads CASSNTGGIQYF. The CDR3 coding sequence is TGTGCCAGCAGCAACACGGGGGGCATTCAGTACTTC.

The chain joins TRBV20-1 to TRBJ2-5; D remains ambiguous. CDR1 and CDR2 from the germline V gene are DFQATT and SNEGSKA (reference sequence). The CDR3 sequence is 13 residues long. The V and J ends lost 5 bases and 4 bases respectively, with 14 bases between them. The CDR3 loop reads CSAAEIPIETQYF. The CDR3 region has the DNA TGCAGTGCTGCTGAAATCCCTATAGAGACCCAGTACTTC.

The CDR3 nucleotides read TGTGCCAGCAGTTACGAGGGGGGGCCAACCGAGCAGTACTTC. This sequence encodes CASSYEGGPTEQYF. This chain joins TRBV6-5 and TRBJ2-7; D possibly corresponds to TRBD2 (7 bases). This CDR3 is 14 amino acids long. Trimming left V 2 bases short and J 6 bases short, with 14 bases between. The V gene's germline CDR1 is MNHEY and CDR2 SVGAGI.

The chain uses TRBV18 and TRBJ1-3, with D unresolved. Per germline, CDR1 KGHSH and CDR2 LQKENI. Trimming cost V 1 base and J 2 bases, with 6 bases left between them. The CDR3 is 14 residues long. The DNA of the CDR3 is TGTGCCAGCTCACCACAATCGGCTGGAAACACCATATATTTT. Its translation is CASSPQSAGNTIYF.

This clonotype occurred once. The CDR3 protein is CASSPVAGVTGELFF. The DNA for the CDR3 is TGCGCCAGCAGCCCCGTAGCGGGGGTCACCGGGGAGCTGTTTTTT. V usage is TRBV4-1 and J usage is TRBJ2-2, with TRBD2 identical over 9 bases. V was pared by 4 bases and J by 4 bases, with 4 bases of the junction left unmatched. CDR1 is MGHRA, CDR2 YSYEKL, per germline. CDR3 length equals 15 residues.

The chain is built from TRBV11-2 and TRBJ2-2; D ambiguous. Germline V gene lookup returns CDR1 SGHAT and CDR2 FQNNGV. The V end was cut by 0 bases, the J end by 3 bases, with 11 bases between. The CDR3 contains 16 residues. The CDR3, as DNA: TGTGCCAGCAGCTTAGATCGTTCGGTCGACACCGGGGAGCTGTTTTTT. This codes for CASSLDRSVDTGELFF.

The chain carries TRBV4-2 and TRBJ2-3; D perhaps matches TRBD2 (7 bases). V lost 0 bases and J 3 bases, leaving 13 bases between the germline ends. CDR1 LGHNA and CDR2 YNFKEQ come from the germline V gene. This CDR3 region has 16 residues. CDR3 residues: CASSQEWGGLTDTQYF. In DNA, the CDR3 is TGTGCCAGCAGCCAAGAGTGGGGGGGGCTGACAGATACGCAGTATTTT.

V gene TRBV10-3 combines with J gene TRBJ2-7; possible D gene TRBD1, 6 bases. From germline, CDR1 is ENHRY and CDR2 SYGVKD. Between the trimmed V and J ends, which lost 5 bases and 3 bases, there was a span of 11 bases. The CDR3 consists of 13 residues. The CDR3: CAISPDRFYEQYF. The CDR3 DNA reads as TGTGCCATCAGTCCCGACAGGTTCTACGAGCAGTACTTC.

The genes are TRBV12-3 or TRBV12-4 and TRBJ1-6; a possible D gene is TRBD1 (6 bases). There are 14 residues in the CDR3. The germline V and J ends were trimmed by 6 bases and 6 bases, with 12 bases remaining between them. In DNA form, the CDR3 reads TGTGCCAGCAGCATACAGGGACCTAATTCACCCCTCCACTTT. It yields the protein CASSIQGPNSPLHF.

The CDR3 nucleotides are TGTGCCAGCAGCTTTAGCGGGAACACTGAAGCTTTCTTT. Protein sequence: CASSFSGNTEAFF. The chain is built from TRBV11-1 and TRBJ1-1; D is unresolved. Between the trimmed V and J ends, which lost 3 bases and 1 base, there was a span of 6 bases. CDR3 length: 13 residues. Germline values: CDR1 SGHAT, CDR2 FQDESV (reference sequence).

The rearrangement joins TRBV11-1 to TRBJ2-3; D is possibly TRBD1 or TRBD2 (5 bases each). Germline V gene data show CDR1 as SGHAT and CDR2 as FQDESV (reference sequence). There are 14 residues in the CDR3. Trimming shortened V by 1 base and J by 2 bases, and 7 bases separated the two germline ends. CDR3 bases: TGTGCCAGCAGCTTAGGAGGGGCCACAGATACGCAGTATTTT. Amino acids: CASSLGGATDTQYF.

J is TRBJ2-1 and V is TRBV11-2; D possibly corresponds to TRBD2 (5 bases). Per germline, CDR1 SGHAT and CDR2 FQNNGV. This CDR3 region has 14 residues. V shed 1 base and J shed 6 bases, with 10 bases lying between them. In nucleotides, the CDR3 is TGTGCCAGCAGCTTAGGTCTAGCAGCCAATGAGCAGTTCTTC. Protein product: CASSLGLAANEQFF.

The CDR3 loop is CASGPHNEQFF. Here the CDR3 DNA reads TGTGCCAGCGGTCCCCACAATGAGCAGTTCTTC. The chain is built from TRBV6-1 and TRBJ2-1; D is unclear. Germline CDR1 MNHNS, CDR2 SASEGT. CDR3 length: 11 residues. V shed 8 bases and J shed 5 bases, with 7 bases lying between them.

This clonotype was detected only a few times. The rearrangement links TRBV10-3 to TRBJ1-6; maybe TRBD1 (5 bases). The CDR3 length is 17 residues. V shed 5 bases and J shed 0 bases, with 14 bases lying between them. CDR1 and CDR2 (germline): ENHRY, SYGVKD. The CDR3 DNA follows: TGTGCCATCAGTAACCGTGAGGGGAGCTCCTATAATTCACCCCTCCACTTT. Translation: CAISNREGSSYNSPLHF.

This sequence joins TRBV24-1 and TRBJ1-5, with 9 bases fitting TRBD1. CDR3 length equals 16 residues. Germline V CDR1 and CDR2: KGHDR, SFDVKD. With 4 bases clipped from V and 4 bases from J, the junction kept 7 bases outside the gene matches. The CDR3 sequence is CATSDRGQGMNQPQHF. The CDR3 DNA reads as TGTGCCACCAGTGACCGGGGACAGGGTATGAATCAGCCCCAGCATTTT.

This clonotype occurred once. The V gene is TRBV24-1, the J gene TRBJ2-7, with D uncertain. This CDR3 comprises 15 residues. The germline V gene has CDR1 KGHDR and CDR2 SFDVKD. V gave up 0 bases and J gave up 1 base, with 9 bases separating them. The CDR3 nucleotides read TGTGCCACCAGTGATTTGCATAGTGGTTCCTACGAGCAGTACTTC. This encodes CATSDLHSGSYEQYF.

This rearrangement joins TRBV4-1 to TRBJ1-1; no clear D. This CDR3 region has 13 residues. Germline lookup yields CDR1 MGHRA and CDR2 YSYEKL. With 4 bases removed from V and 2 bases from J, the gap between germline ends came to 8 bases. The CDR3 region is CASSRRVNTEAFF. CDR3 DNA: TGCGCCAGCAGCCGACGGGTAAACACTGAAGCTTTCTTT.